The present entry profiles one T cell receptor beta chain with its context. Its target is unknown. TCRdb re-derived calls from the RT-PCR reads in MiXCR, one entry per CDR3 protein. The sample includes roughly 650,000 distinct CDR3 sequences, around 16% of them seen just once. These data originate in a study of response to subunit inactivated influenza vaccine. Regarding the study as a whole: Authors suggested seasonal influenza vaccinations each recruit few new T cells.

The sample here was PBMCs from blood, taken approximately 12 days after vaccination. The source of this sequence is a middle-aged man who received an inactivated influenza vaccine.

Written as DNA, the CDR3 is TGTGCCAGCAGCGACCCAGCGGCCACCACTAGCGTACGCACAGATACGCAGTATTTT. As protein: CASSDPAATTSVRTDTQYF. This chain connects TRBV3-1 to TRBJ2-3; 7 bases match TRBD2. CDR3 length equals 19 residues. The germline CDR1 and CDR2 sequences are LGHDT and YNNKEL (reference sequence). V shed 5 bases, J shed 1 base, and the junction held 18 bases outside the gene matches.